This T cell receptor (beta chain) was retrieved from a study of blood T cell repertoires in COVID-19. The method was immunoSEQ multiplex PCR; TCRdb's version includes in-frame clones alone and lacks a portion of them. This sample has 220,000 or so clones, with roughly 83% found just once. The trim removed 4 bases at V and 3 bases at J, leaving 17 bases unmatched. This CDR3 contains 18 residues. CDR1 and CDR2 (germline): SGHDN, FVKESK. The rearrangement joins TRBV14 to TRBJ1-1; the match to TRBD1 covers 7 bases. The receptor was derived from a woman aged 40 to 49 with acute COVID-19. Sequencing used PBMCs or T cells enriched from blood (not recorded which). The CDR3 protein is CASSRKGKDRVWDTEAFF. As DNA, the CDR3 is TGTGCCAGCAGCCGGAAAGGAAAAGACAGGGTTTGGGACACTGAAGCTTTCTTT.